The text below deals with one T cell receptor beta chain. What it binds is not known. It was at deep level that the assay was run. Sequencing used immunoSEQ multiplex PCR; TCRdb keeps in-frame clones, though not all of them. Of 2.5 million or so clones in the sample, approximately 90% were seen once. Germline CDR1 reads MNHNS; CDR2 reads SASEGT. The CDR3 covers 14 residues. V shed 2 bases and J shed 6 bases, with 13 bases lying between them. The data are from a study of shared clonotypes between healthy human individuals. Study information: Ranging from 18 to 49 in age, donors were two women and three men. Every donor yielded three CD4 naive, three CD4 memory, two CD8 naive and one CD8 memory plate.

Study results and limitations: Researchers found naive subsets generally carried larger estimated richness than memory subsets.

Input material: naive CD4+ T cells sorted from blood. Subset: CD45RA+ positively selected. The V call is TRBV6-1, the J call TRBJ1-2, with D hard to call. The TCR sequence derives from a man between 18 and 35 years old in good health. CDR3 sequence: CASSERAGRNGYTF. CDR3 in DNA: TGTGCCAGCAGTGAAAGAGCAGGACGGAATGGCTACACCTTC.